The present TCR beta chain was sequenced within a study of regulatory T cells in long-lasting Graves disease. Germline V lookup: CDR1 LGHDT, CDR2 YNNKEL (reference sequence). The CDR3 totals 15 residues. Deletions cut 2 bases from V and 4 bases from J, with 14 bases between. This clonotype was counted at least ten times. Combining iRepertoire HTBI primers with Arm-PCR of CDR3 regions, the authors built TCR beta libraries. TCRdb analysed the multiplex PCR reads with MiXCR anew, one entry per CDR3 protein. The sample holds around 500,000 distinct CDR3 sequences, roughly 13% seen once. The time point is: newly diagnosed GD, antithyroid drugs for less than 3 months. TCR sequences were obtained from RNA taken from PBMCs. These same data were also listed under a study on T cells in Graves' hyperthyroidism and ophthalmopathy. That report adds: Most thyroid clonotypes expanded above 0.001 appeared in blood too.

This material consisted of peripheral blood mononuclear cells (PBMCs), taken at new diagnosis, from a patient treated with antithyroid drugs. This clonotype was sampled from a man aged 25-45 years with Graves disease. V is TRBV3-1 and J is TRBJ1-1, with D perhaps matching TRBD1 (5 bases). The CDR3 DNA sequence: TGTGCCAGCAGCCAAAGCGGGGCGGGGGGCACTGAAGCTTTCTTT. Its translation: CASSQSGAGGTEAFF.